This entry lists 8 T cell receptor beta chains sequenced from one sample in a study of CD4 T cell repertoires in COVID-19 (dated by TCRdb to the early 2020s). Library creation used the immunoSEQ multiplex PCR assay. TCRdb limited this immuneACCESS table to in-frame rearrangements with V and J called. A share of clones is missing; checked studies link under half to unresolved V genes, and the rest is unexplained. The sample includes approximately 79,000 clones, with roughly 85% observed a single time. Jointly, the top ten make up 0.45% to 0.7% of the sample. The time point label here, explained by the study, means: sample from a COVID-19-recovered individual after infection. Sequencing used CD4+ T cells from peripheral blood, obtained after recovery from COVID-19. These receptors were obtained from a human donor who had COVID-19.

This clone was counted between two and nine times. The gene calls are TRBV5-1 and TRBJ1-2, with TRBD1 as a possible D gene (6 bases). The CDR3 is 13 amino acids. Per the germline V gene, CDR1 is SGHRS and CDR2 is YFSETQ. V was cut by 2 bases and J by 4 bases, with 9 bases left in between. CDR3 sequence reads: CASSLNRVYGYTF. CDR3 DNA: TGCGCCAGCAGCTTAAACAGGGTCTATGGCTACACCTTC.

V and J are TRBV5-1 and TRBJ2-1, with 10 bases identical to TRBD2. Germline CDR1 SGHRS, CDR2 YFSETQ. This CDR3 spans 15 amino acids. The J segment lost 8 bases and the V segment lost 1 base, leaving 6 bases of the junction unmatched. In DNA, the CDR3 is TGCGCCAGCAGCTTGCCAGCGGGAGGGCCCGATGAGCAGTTCTTC. Its translation is CASSLPAGGPDEQFF.

This rearrangement joins TRBV18 to TRBJ2-1; 13 positions agree with TRBD2. V lost 4 bases to trimming and J lost 7 bases; unmatched junction nucleotides: 1. CDR1 KGHSH and CDR2 LQKENI come from the germline V gene. There are 14 residues in the CDR3. The CDR3 region has the DNA TGTGCCAGCTCACGACTAGCGGGAGGTAATGAGCAGTTCTTC. Translating it yields CASSRLAGGNEQFF.

The chain uses TRBV2 and TRBJ1-1, with a weak D call TRBD1 (5 bases). The CDR3 is 12 amino acids. The V gene's germline CDR1 is SNHLY and CDR2 FYNNEI. V dropped 3 bases and J dropped 5 bases, with 7 bases sitting between them. Written as DNA, the CDR3 is TGTGCCAGCAGTGATCGGGGGACTGAAGCTTTCTTT. Residues: CASSDRGTEAFF.

This rearrangement joins TRBV5-4 to TRBJ2-5; the match to TRBD2 covers 8 bases. V lost 4 bases to trimming and J lost 1 base; unmatched junction nucleotides: 6. CDR1 and CDR2 (germline): SGHNT, YYREEE (reference sequence). The length of the CDR3 is 15 residues. The CDR3 sequence: CASSTAAGVQETQYF. The CDR3 DNA reads as TGTGCCAGCAGCACAGCAGCGGGGGTCCAAGAGACCCAGTACTTC.

The chain couples TRBV11-2 to TRBJ2-2; possibly TRBD2 for D (6 bases). The length of the CDR3 is 13 residues. Germline V gene data show CDR1 as SGHAT and CDR2 as FQNNGV. The ends were cut back, 5 bases at V and 6 bases at J, with 10 bases in the middle. The CDR3 sequence: CASSQTSPGELFF. DNA of the CDR3: TGTGCCAGCAGCCAAACTAGCCCCGGGGAGCTGTTTTTT.

J is TRBJ1-4 and V is TRBV15; the D gene is possibly TRBD1 (5 bases). The CDR3 is 16 amino acids. Germline CDR1 reads LNHNV; CDR2 reads YYDKDF (reference sequence). V was trimmed by 4 bases and J by 2 bases, leaving 14 bases between them. This chain's CDR3 is CATSNPAGSTNEKLFF. In DNA, the CDR3 is TGTGCCACCAGCAATCCAGCAGGGAGTACTAATGAAAAACTGTTTTTT.

A single count supports this clone. Germline is not matched at one junction end, which may reflect a read error. V usage is TRBV6-5 and J usage is TRBJ1-1, with D possibly being TRBD1 (6 bases). Germline V gene data show CDR1 as MNHEY and CDR2 as SVGAGI. The CDR3 is 11 amino acids. The CDR3 coding sequence is TGTGCCAGCAGTTACGCGGGGGGCTTTTCCTTT. Translation: CASSYAGGFSF.